Given below is one TCR beta chain in context. This clone has just one count. Its cognate antigen has yet to be identified. Base-call qualities are not available, and no considerably larger clone is one nucleotide away. Participants in the prospective study were aged about 18 to 100 years, lived in some 24 United States geographic areas, and enrolled through a virtual design. In the prospective study, participants were assigned to cohorts based on the clinical history participants reported in a screening survey and a study questionnaire. A participant counted as exposed if, within 2 weeks of entering the study, that participant had been in contact with someone who had a PCR-confirmed or clinician-diagnosed COVID-19 case. In the prospective study, mobile phlebotomists collected whole blood, serum and a nasopharyngeal or oropharyngeal swab from each participant. Over a roughly 2-month period, participants in the prospective study had the option of providing additional blood draws and questionnaires. Prospective study blood samples were shipped either frozen or at room temperature before DNA extraction.

The CDR3 contains 14 residues, cysteine and phenylalanine counted. Only the CDR3 portion is preserved as DNA: 42 bases, with reading frame beginning at the first base. Trimming accounts for 7 bases at V and 4 bases at J, while the number of junction bases matched to no gene is 8. CDR1 and CDR2 (SQVTM, ANQGSEA) derive from the germline V gene. The immunoSEQ Assay, a bias-controlled multiplex PCR, was used to amplify TCRbeta CDR3 regions from genomic DNA. In the source study's methods: The number of nucleated cells in each sample was estimated by amplification of reference gene primers within the assay. To quantify the absolute abundance of each unique TCRbeta CDR3 rearrangement, sequence reads were collapsed and filtered. For each sample, productive Simpson clonality was calculated as the square root of Simpson's diversity index over productive rearrangements. The source is immuneACCESS, and TCRdb retained only in-frame sequences with V and J called. Part of the clones is not carried over; for the studies checked, unresolved V genes explain less than half of this, and the remainder is unexplained. V and J calls plus clone size are reproduced from that table; the DNA served to infer D and trimming. Present in this sample are roughly 260,000 clones, roughly four fifths of which were seen just once. The ten largest clones add up to 3.5% to 4% of the sample.

This entry comes from a study of blood T cell repertoires in COVID-19 (dated by TCRdb to 2020 to 2021). For the study in its entirety: The collaborator samples originated in the United States, Italy and Spain and spanned the acute and convalescent phases of COVID-19. The prospective study material was composed of cDNA or gDNA derived from T cells, B-cell-depleted T cells, or PBMCs. Subjects who had been exposed to COVID-19, were actively infected with it, or had recovered from it provided the deeply sampled blood TCRbeta repertoires that made up the dataset. A freely available public database, intended as a resource for researchers studying the immune response to SARS-CoV-2, is where the repertoires were released. The samples were drawn from the first 160 participants of the ongoing ImmuneRACE study and from 1,254 subjects provided by 6 global collaborators. Sample metadata almost always included a de-identified subject ID, COVID-19 status, age in years and sex. HLA class I and class II types, where available, came from metadata supplied by the sample provider rather than from assay-based typing. Summary of the overall study and its limitations: How much clinical and demographic metadata was included differed by source and by participant, and the metadata was provided uncurated.

The sample taken for sequencing was PBMCs or T cells enriched from blood (not recorded which). The sequence came from a woman between 35 and 50 years old who had been exposed to COVID-19. The chain employs TRBV29-1 and TRBJ2-7, and 12 junction bases match TRBD2. CDR3 reads: CSARLAGDRYEQYF. The sequence in DNA is TGCAGCGCCCGACTAGCGGGGGATCGGTACGAGCAGTACTTC.